A selection of T cell receptor beta chains follows, all from one sample in a study of beta chain features in type 1 diabetes. This table comes from immunoSEQ multiplex PCR, and its TCRdb copy is limited to in-frame clones, with some not included. The data contain fewer than 110,000 clones, under 30% of them singletons. Sequencing used central memory CD4+ T cells from blood. The receptors here all came from a woman aged 18-35 years with type 1 diabetes. Each CDR3 is given with its conserved first and last residue. Fields, in order: V gene, J gene, clone size, D gene, CDR3 protein, CDR3 DNA. A D gene is named only where the DNA matches it firmly. Where a row states a size, it is once, few, many or the class of an expanded clone; other rows omit it.

v_gene: TRBV12-5
j_gene: TRBJ1-1
abundance: -
d_gene: TRBD1
CDR3aa: CASGLFLTRTGPNTEAFF
CDR3nt: TGTGCTAGTGGTTTGTTCCTCACTCGGACAGGACCGAACACTGAAGCTTTCTTT

v_gene: TRBV28
j_gene: TRBJ1-1
abundance: -
d_gene: -
CDR3aa: CASRYRVNTEAFF
CDR3nt: TGTGCCAGCAGATACAGGGTGAACACTGAAGCTTTCTTT

v_gene: TRBV7-2
j_gene: TRBJ1-5
abundance: few
d_gene: -
CDR3aa: CASSTGMSRPQHF
CDR3nt: TGTGCCAGCAGTACCGGGATGTCCCGGCCCCAGCATTTT

v_gene: TRBV10-3
j_gene: TRBJ1-1
abundance: -
d_gene: TRBD1
CDR3aa: CAISGGTGQTLEAFF
CDR3nt: TGTGCCATCAGCGGGGGAACGGGACAGACACTTGAAGCTTTCTTT

v_gene: TRBV7-9
j_gene: TRBJ2-1
abundance: -
d_gene: TRBD2
CDR3aa: CASSSWTSGPRNEQFF
CDR3nt: TGTGCCAGCAGCTCCTGGACTAGCGGGCCCCGAAATGAGCAGTTCTTC

v_gene: TRBV7-3
j_gene: TRBJ2-1
abundance: -
d_gene: TRBD2
CDR3aa: CASSLLAESYNEQFF
CDR3nt: TGTGCCAGCAGCTTACTAGCGGAGTCCTACAATGAGCAGTTCTTC

v_gene: TRBV5-4
j_gene: TRBJ2-1
abundance: -
d_gene: TRBD2
CDR3aa: CASSFKLAGAGEQFF
CDR3nt: TGTGCCAGCAGCTTTAAACTAGCGGGAGCAGGTGAGCAGTTCTTC

v_gene: TRBV7-2
j_gene: TRBJ1-2
abundance: few
d_gene: TRBD1
CDR3aa: CASSLNGQGAGYTF
CDR3nt: TGTGCCAGCAGCTTAAATGGACAGGGGGCTGGCTACACCTTC

v_gene: TRBV7-2
j_gene: TRBJ2-7
abundance: once
d_gene: -
CDR3aa: CASSPTLLRGEQYF
CDR3nt: TGTGCCAGCAGCCCCACACTCCTCCGGGGGGAGCAGTACTTC

v_gene: TRBV6-1
j_gene: TRBJ2-5
abundance: -
d_gene: TRBD1
CDR3aa: CASSEYGTGRETQYF
CDR3nt: TGTGCCAGCAGTGAATACGGGACAGGACGAGAGACCCAGTACTTC

v_gene: TRBV18
j_gene: TRBJ2-1
abundance: few
d_gene: -
CDR3aa: CASSRLPDNEQFF
CDR3nt: TGTGCCAGCTCACGACTTCCAGACAATGAGCAGTTCTTC

v_gene: TRBV5-4
j_gene: TRBJ2-5
abundance: few
d_gene: TRBD2
CDR3aa: CASSSASGGQETQYF
CDR3nt: TGTGCCAGCAGCTCCGCTAGCGGAGGACAAGAGACCCAGTACTTC

v_gene: TRBV5-4
j_gene: TRBJ1-2
abundance: -
d_gene: TRBD1
CDR3aa: CASSSKQGAYTF
CDR3nt: TGTGCCAGCAGCTCCAAGCAGGGGGCCTACACCTTC

v_gene: TRBV4-2
j_gene: TRBJ2-1
abundance: -
d_gene: -
CDR3aa: CASSRDLSSYNEQFF
CDR3nt: TGTGCCAGCAGCCGAGACTTGAGCTCCTACAATGAGCAGTTCTTC

v_gene: TRBV19
j_gene: TRBJ2-5
abundance: -
d_gene: -
CDR3aa: CASTPSGHGETQYF
CDR3nt: TGTGCCAGTACCCCCAGCGGGCACGGGGAGACCCAGTACTTC

v_gene: TRBV5-4
j_gene: TRBJ1-3
abundance: -
d_gene: -
CDR3aa: CASSDRGSGNTIYF
CDR3nt: TGTGCCAGCAGTGACCGGGGCTCTGGAAACACCATATATTTT

v_gene: TRBV11-1
j_gene: TRBJ2-5
abundance: few
d_gene: TRBD2
CDR3aa: CASAGETVAPQETQYF
CDR3nt: TGTGCCAGCGCGGGGGAGACGGTTGCACCCCAAGAGACCCAGTACTTC

v_gene: TRBV7-9
j_gene: TRBJ1-1
abundance: many
d_gene: -
CDR3aa: CASILGQGGNTEAFF
CDR3nt: TGTGCCAGCATCCTGGGGCAAGGGGGGAACACTGAAGCTTTCTTT

v_gene: TRBV11-3
j_gene: TRBJ2-1
abundance: few
d_gene: -
CDR3aa: CASSNDRGFDEQFF
CDR3nt: TGTGCCAGCAGCAATGATAGAGGTTTTGATGAGCAGTTCTTC

v_gene: TRBV29-1
j_gene: TRBJ2-5
abundance: few
d_gene: TRBD1
CDR3aa: CSVAKQGHKETQYF
CDR3nt: TGCAGCGTTGCAAAACAGGGGCACAAAGAGACCCAGTACTTC

v_gene: TRBV2
j_gene: TRBJ2-2
abundance: -
d_gene: -
CDR3aa: CASRGRDTGELFF
CDR3nt: TGTGCCAGCAGGGGCAGAGATACCGGGGAGCTGTTTTTT

v_gene: TRBV11-3
j_gene: TRBJ1-2
abundance: -
d_gene: TRBD1
CDR3aa: CASSLNRGLNGYTF
CDR3nt: TGTGCCAGCAGCTTAAACAGGGGGCTTAATGGCTACACCTTC

v_gene: TRBV14
j_gene: TRBJ2-5
abundance: many
d_gene: -
CDR3aa: CASSQDRVRQETQYF
CDR3nt: TGTGCCAGCAGCCAAGATCGTGTTAGACAAGAGACCCAGTACTTC

v_gene: TRBV5-4
j_gene: TRBJ1-1
abundance: few
d_gene: TRBD1
CDR3aa: CASSWDRNTEAFF
CDR3nt: TGTGCCAGCAGCTGGGACAGGAACACTGAAGCTTTCTTT

v_gene: TRBV9
j_gene: TRBJ2-2
abundance: few
d_gene: -
CDR3aa: CASTLRGANTGELFF
CDR3nt: TGTGCCAGTACTCTCCGCGGGGCGAACACCGGGGAGCTGTTTTTT

v_gene: TRBV6-1
j_gene: TRBJ2-3
abundance: -
d_gene: TRBD1
CDR3aa: CASKRTGGTDTQYF
CDR3nt: TGTGCCAGCAAACGGACAGGGGGCACAGATACGCAGTATTTT

v_gene: TRBV5-1
j_gene: TRBJ2-3
abundance: -
d_gene: -
CDR3aa: CASSPGTPSNTQYF
CDR3nt: TGCGCCAGCAGCCCCGGGACTCCTTCCAATACGCAGTATTTT

v_gene: TRBV27
j_gene: TRBJ2-3
abundance: -
d_gene: TRBD1
CDR3aa: CASGPMDRLSTDTQYF
CDR3nt: TGTGCCAGCGGACCGATGGACAGGTTAAGCACAGATACGCAGTATTTT

v_gene: TRBV6-6
j_gene: TRBJ1-1
abundance: -
d_gene: TRBD1
CDR3aa: CASSSGRGLGEAFF
CDR3nt: TGTGCCAGCAGTTCCGGCAGGGGGCTGGGTGAAGCTTTCTTT

v_gene: TRBV11-2
j_gene: TRBJ2-1
abundance: many
d_gene: -
CDR3aa: CASSTHRDQFF
CDR3nt: TGTGCCAGCAGCACCCACAGGGACCAGTTCTTC

v_gene: TRBV6-1
j_gene: TRBJ1-5
abundance: -
d_gene: TRBD1
CDR3aa: CASSEVNGQGQPQHF
CDR3nt: TGTGCCAGCAGTGAAGTAAACGGACAGGGTCAGCCCCAGCATTTT

v_gene: TRBV5-1
j_gene: TRBJ2-6
abundance: -
d_gene: -
CDR3aa: CASSSRSGANVLTF
CDR3nt: TGCGCCAGCAGCTCGAGGTCTGGGGCCAACGTCCTGACTTTC

v_gene: TRBV19
j_gene: TRBJ2-5
abundance: once
d_gene: TRBD2
CDR3aa: CASSPLAGETQYF
CDR3nt: TGTGCCAGTAGTCCACTAGCGGGAGAGACCCAGTACTTC

v_gene: TRBV29-1
j_gene: TRBJ1-2
abundance: few
d_gene: -
CDR3aa: CSVVGGSIYGYTF
CDR3nt: TGCAGCGTTGTAGGGGGAAGTATCTATGGCTACACCTTC

v_gene: TRBV7-2
j_gene: TRBJ2-7
abundance: -
d_gene: TRBD2
CDR3aa: CASSYIAGGPYEQYF
CDR3nt: TGTGCCAGCAGCTATATAGCGGGAGGCCCCTACGAGCAGTACTTC

v_gene: TRBV5-1
j_gene: TRBJ1-1
abundance: -
d_gene: -
CDR3aa: CASSQQRSRGEAFF
CDR3nt: TGCGCCAGCAGCCAACAACGGAGCCGCGGTGAAGCTTTCTTT

v_gene: TRBV30
j_gene: TRBJ2-7
abundance: -
d_gene: TRBD1
CDR3aa: CAWGGTGSGEQYF
CDR3nt: TGTGCCTGGGGGGGGACAGGGTCGGGCGAGCAGTACTTC

v_gene: TRBV5-6
j_gene: TRBJ2-2
abundance: -
d_gene: TRBD1
CDR3aa: CASSQTGFRTTGELFF
CDR3nt: TGTGCCAGCAGCCAGACAGGGTTCAGAACCACCGGGGAGCTGTTTTTT

v_gene: TRBV28
j_gene: TRBJ2-7
abundance: -
d_gene: -
CDR3aa: CASTTGLGEQYF
CDR3nt: TGTGCCAGCACGACAGGTCTTGGGGAGCAGTACTTC

v_gene: TRBV11-2
j_gene: TRBJ2-1
abundance: few
d_gene: -
CDR3aa: CASSPGVFSDEQFF
CDR3nt: TGTGCCAGCAGTCCCGGAGTTTTTAGCGATGAGCAGTTCTTC

v_gene: TRBV18
j_gene: TRBJ1-3
abundance: few
d_gene: TRBD1
CDR3aa: CASSPPSGQVTNTIYF
CDR3nt: TGTGCCAGCTCACCACCCTCTGGACAGGTTACAAACACCATATATTTT

v_gene: TRBV4-3
j_gene: TRBJ2-3
abundance: -
d_gene: -
CDR3aa: CASSHSRRQGGDTQYF
CDR3nt: TGCGCCAGCAGCCACTCTCGTCGGCAGGGAGGCGATACGCAGTATTTT

v_gene: TRBV10-3
j_gene: TRBJ2-3
abundance: few
d_gene: -
CDR3aa: CAISERTADTQYF
CDR3nt: TGTGCCATCAGTGAGCGGACAGCAGATACGCAGTATTTT

v_gene: TRBV6-5
j_gene: TRBJ2-2
abundance: -
d_gene: -
CDR3aa: CASSYSGQNTGELFF
CDR3nt: TGTGCCAGCAGTTACTCGGGACAAAACACCGGGGAGCTGTTTTTT

v_gene: TRBV6-1
j_gene: TRBJ1-2
abundance: -
d_gene: TRBD1
CDR3aa: CASSDGQGYGYTF
CDR3nt: TGTGCCAGCAGTGATGGACAGGGCTATGGCTACACCTTC

v_gene: TRBV6-5
j_gene: TRBJ1-2
abundance: -
d_gene: -
CDR3aa: CASRGGLNYGYTF
CDR3nt: TGTGCCAGCAGAGGAGGCCTTAACTATGGCTACACCTTC

v_gene: TRBV19
j_gene: TRBJ1-5
abundance: -
d_gene: -
CDR3aa: CASSYANNQPQHF
CDR3nt: TGTGCCAGTAGTTATGCTAACAATCAGCCCCAGCATTTT

v_gene: TRBV28
j_gene: TRBJ2-1
abundance: -
d_gene: -
CDR3aa: CASSPGLGGEQFF
CDR3nt: TGTGCCAGCAGCCCCGGACTAGGGGGAGAGCAGTTCTTC

v_gene: TRBV5-1
j_gene: TRBJ2-1
abundance: -
d_gene: TRBD2
CDR3aa: CASSKNSGSLSEQFF
CDR3nt: TGCGCCAGCAGTAAAAATAGCGGGAGTCTTAGTGAGCAGTTCTTC

v_gene: TRBV2
j_gene: TRBJ2-3
abundance: few
d_gene: TRBD1
CDR3aa: CATKGDSSTDTQYF
CDR3nt: TGTGCCACCAAAGGGGACAGCTCCACAGATACGCAGTATTTT

v_gene: TRBV11-2
j_gene: TRBJ2-2
abundance: few
d_gene: -
CDR3aa: CASSLSGYGELFF
CDR3nt: TGTGCCAGCAGCTTGTCGGGGTACGGGGAGCTGTTTTTT

v_gene: TRBV7-2
j_gene: TRBJ1-2
abundance: -
d_gene: -
CDR3aa: CASSKGADYGYTF
CDR3nt: TGTGCCAGCAGCAAAGGGGCAGACTATGGCTACACCTTC

v_gene: TRBV5-1
j_gene: TRBJ2-1
abundance: -
d_gene: TRBD2
CDR3aa: CASLGSAGGWNEQFF
CDR3nt: TGCGCCAGCCTAGGGTCCGCGGGAGGGTGGAATGAGCAGTTCTTC

v_gene: TRBV28
j_gene: TRBJ2-1
abundance: -
d_gene: TRBD2
CDR3aa: CASGGGRSYNEQFF
CDR3nt: TGTGCCAGCGGCGGGGGGCGGTCCTACAATGAGCAGTTCTTC

v_gene: TRBV9
j_gene: TRBJ2-5
abundance: -
d_gene: TRBD2
CDR3aa: CASSVTSGRGETQYF
CDR3nt: TGTGCCAGCAGCGTTACTAGCGGGAGGGGGGAGACCCAGTACTTC

v_gene: TRBV4-3
j_gene: TRBJ1-2
abundance: few
d_gene: TRBD1
CDR3aa: CASSQDLGQYFYGYTF
CDR3nt: TGCGCCAGCAGCCAAGATTTGGGACAGTACTTCTATGGCTACACCTTC

v_gene: TRBV19
j_gene: TRBJ2-7
abundance: -
d_gene: -
CDR3aa: CASSIGAGRYEQYF
CDR3nt: TGTGCCAGTAGTATCGGGGCGGGGAGGTACGAGCAGTACTTC

v_gene: TRBV14
j_gene: TRBJ1-2
abundance: few
d_gene: -
CDR3aa: CASSQEGRYGFGYTF
CDR3nt: TGTGCCAGCAGCCAAGAGGGGCGCTATGGGTTCGGCTACACCTTC